This T cell receptor beta chain was retrieved from a study of regulatory T cells in long-lasting Graves disease. The wider study: The definition of persistent Graves' disease was over 5 years of antithyroid drugs with positive TSH receptor antibodies.

Time point of the sample: persistent/refractory GD, antithyroid drugs over 5 years with positive TRAb. Following extraction of RNA from PBMCs, that RNA was used to make the TCR library. Patients all came to the study from an endocrinology department in Xi'an, China. There are a few counts of this clonotype. HTBI primers from iRepertoire and Arm-PCR of CDR3 regions yielded the TCR beta libraries. Each CDR3 protein gets one entry after TCRdb re-called the multiplex PCR reads with MiXCR. The table shows fewer than 550,000 distinct CDR3 sequences, with around a fifth occurring only once. This receptor was obtained from a female donor with Graves disease. The specimen comprised peripheral blood mononuclear cells (PBMCs), sampled when the disease was refractory, from a patient treated with antithyroid drugs.

CDR3 nucleotide sequence: TGTGCCAGCAGTGGCCTAACCGCCGATGACTCTGGAAACACCATATATTTT. As protein: CASSGLTADDSGNTIYF. This chain links TRBV25-1 with TRBJ1-3; D unresolved. Germline CDR1 reads MGHDK; CDR2 reads SYGVNS. CDR3 length: 17 amino acids. Deletions cut 4 bases from V and 0 bases from J, with 16 bases between.